This record concerns one T cell receptor (beta chain) sequence. Its antigen remains unknown. Sequencing used immunoSEQ multiplex PCR; TCRdb keeps in-frame clones, though not all of them. The table lists tens of thousands of clones, over 80% of them singletons. V lost 5 bases, J lost 4 bases, and 14 bases lay in between. The germline gives CDR1 SGHNT, CDR2 YENEEA. The CDR3 contains 14 residues. The data derive from a study of OX40 agonist ivuxolimab in advanced cancers. On the study more broadly: Patients treated during dose escalation were battling hepatocellular carcinoma, melanoma, renal cell or head and neck cancer. Two cutaneous melanoma patients and one hepatocellular carcinoma patient, three in all, had partial responses.

Overall study results and limits: Low normalized T-cell clonal expansion was also seen in some nonresponders.

This receptor was obtained from an adult with an advanced solid tumor such as melanoma, head and neck, liver or kidney cancer. V and J are TRBV11-3 and TRBJ1-1; no firm D call. Source: CD4+ or CD8+ T cells sorted from blood, taken in a trial of the OX40 agonist ivuxolimab. The CDR3 spells CASSAGHNPTEAFF. The CDR3 bases are TGTGCCAGCAGCGCGGGCCATAACCCCACTGAAGCTTTCTTT.